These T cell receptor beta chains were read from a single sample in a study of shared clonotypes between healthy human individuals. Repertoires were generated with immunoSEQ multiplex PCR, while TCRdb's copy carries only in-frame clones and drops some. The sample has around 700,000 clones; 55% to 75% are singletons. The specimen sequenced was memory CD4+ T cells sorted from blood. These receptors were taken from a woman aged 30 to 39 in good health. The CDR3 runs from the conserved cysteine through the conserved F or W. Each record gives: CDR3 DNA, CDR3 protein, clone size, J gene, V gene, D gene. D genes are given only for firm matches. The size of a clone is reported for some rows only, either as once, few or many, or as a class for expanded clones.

DNA: TGTGCCACCAGCAGGGCCGGGGGGACTAGCGATAAAGAGACCCAGTACTTC; CDR3: CATSRAGGTSDKETQYF; size: NA; J: TRBJ2-5; V: TRBV15; D: TRBD2
DNA: TGTGCCAGTACCGGCGTTAGCGGGCCAAGGGAGACCCAGTACTTC; CDR3: CASTGVSGPRETQYF; size: NA; J: TRBJ2-5; V: TRBV19; D: TRBD2
DNA: TGTGCCAGCAGTTTAGGTGGAACCTCCTTTAGCAATCAGCCCCAGCATTTT; CDR3: CASSLGGTSFSNQPQHF; size: NA; J: TRBJ1-5; V: TRBV28; D: NA
DNA: TGTGCCAGCAGCGGGACTAGCGGGAGCTTCGCAGATACGCAGTATTTT; CDR3: CASSGTSGSFADTQYF; size: NA; J: TRBJ2-3; V: TRBV5-4; D: TRBD2
DNA: TGCGCCAGCAGTGAGTCGGTAGGGAGCTCGGGTCGCGGCTACACCTTC; CDR3: CASSESVGSSGRGYTF; size: few; J: TRBJ1-2; V: TRBV10-1; D: NA
DNA: TGTGCCAGTAGGGGACAGGGTTCTTCACCCCTCCACTTT; CDR3: CASRGQGSSPLHF; size: NA; J: TRBJ1-6; V: TRBV19; D: TRBD1
DNA: TGTGCCAGCCAACCCTTCCCGGGACTAGCGGGAGGCGGGTATGAGCAGTTCTTC; CDR3: CASQPFPGLAGGGYEQFF; size: NA; J: TRBJ2-1; V: TRBV27; D: TRBD2
DNA: TGTGCCAGCAGTGAAGCATTAATGAGGGGTGAGCAGTTCTTC; CDR3: CASSEALMRGEQFF; size: NA; J: TRBJ2-1; V: TRBV2; D: NA
DNA: TGTGCCAGCTCACCGAAAGAGGACACCGACACTGAAGCTTTCTTT; CDR3: CASSPKEDTDTEAFF; size: NA; J: TRBJ1-1; V: TRBV18; D: NA
DNA: TGTGCCAGCATAGGAGATCTCTACGTGCAGTACTTC; CDR3: CASIGDLYVQYF; size: NA; J: TRBJ2-7; V: TRBV2; D: NA
DNA: TGTGCCAGCAGCTTGACAGAGCTCTATGGCTACACCTTC; CDR3: CASSLTELYGYTF; size: NA; J: TRBJ1-2; V: TRBV5-5; D: NA
DNA: TGTGCCAGCAGGGTAGGACCTTGGGAGCAGTACTTC; CDR3: CASRVGPWEQYF; size: few; J: TRBJ2-7; V: TRBV2; D: NA
DNA: TGCGCCAGCAGCCCGGAGAGGTATGGCTACACCTTC; CDR3: CASSPERYGYTF; size: NA; J: TRBJ1-2; V: TRBV5-1; D: NA
DNA: TGCGCCAGCAACCTTGATAGCTCCTACAATGAGCAGTTCTTC; CDR3: CASNLDSSYNEQFF; size: few; J: TRBJ2-1; V: TRBV5-1; D: NA
DNA: TGTGCCAGCAGCACTAGCTGGCAAGAGACCCAGTACTTC; CDR3: CASSTSWQETQYF; size: NA; J: TRBJ2-5; V: TRBV11-3; D: NA
DNA: TGTGCCAGTTCAGGCGGACAGGGCAATCAGCCCCAGCATTTT; CDR3: CASSGGQGNQPQHF; size: NA; J: TRBJ1-5; V: TRBV18; D: TRBD1
DNA: TGTGCCAGCACCTTACCCGGAGGCGGCTACACCTTC; CDR3: CASTLPGGGYTF; size: NA; J: TRBJ1-2; V: TRBV28; D: NA
DNA: TGCAGCGTTTATCCAAACCTTAACTATGGCTACACCTTC; CDR3: CSVYPNLNYGYTF; size: few; J: TRBJ1-2; V: TRBV29-1; D: NA
DNA: TGTGCCAGCAGCTTGTCGAACAGGGCAGCGCAGGAGCAGTTCTTC; CDR3: CASSLSNRAAQEQFF; size: NA; J: TRBJ2-1; V: TRBV5-8; D: NA
DNA: TGCGCCAGCAGGGGGAACACTGAAGCTTTCTTT; CDR3: CASRGNTEAFF; size: NA; J: TRBJ1-1; V: TRBV5-1; D: NA
DNA: TGTGCCAGCAGCTTAGCGGCCGCATCCTACGAGCAGTACTTC; CDR3: CASSLAAASYEQYF; size: once; J: TRBJ2-7; V: TRBV7-6; D: NA
DNA: TGTGCCAGCATCGAGACAGCCTCCTACGAGCAGTACTTC; CDR3: CASIETASYEQYF; size: NA; J: TRBJ2-7; V: TRBV28; D: NA
DNA: TGTGCCAGCAGCTCGGACAGCTACTATGGCTACACCTTC; CDR3: CASSSDSYYGYTF; size: NA; J: TRBJ1-2; V: TRBV28; D: NA
DNA: TGTGCCAGTAGTTCGGACAGGTCTGGTGGCTACACCTTC; CDR3: CASSSDRSGGYTF; size: few; J: TRBJ1-2; V: TRBV19; D: TRBD1
DNA: TGTGCCAGCAGCAAAATGCACAGGGAGTCCTACAATGAGCAGTTCTTC; CDR3: CASSKMHRESYNEQFF; size: NA; J: TRBJ2-1; V: TRBV21-1; D: NA
DNA: TGCAGCGTTGCCAGGTCGAACACCGGGGAGCTGTTTTTT; CDR3: CSVARSNTGELFF; size: NA; J: TRBJ2-2; V: TRBV29-1; D: NA
DNA: TGTGCCAGCAGTGACGTGGGGGTAACTGAAGCTTTCTTT; CDR3: CASSDVGVTEAFF; size: NA; J: TRBJ1-1; V: TRBV2; D: NA
DNA: TGTGCCAGCAGGATGCAGGGGGCGCGATTTACGACAGATACGCAGTATTTT; CDR3: CASRMQGARFTTDTQYF; size: once; J: TRBJ2-3; V: TRBV2; D: TRBD1
DNA: TGCAGCGTGAGTGCGGGAGGTACTGAAGCTTTCTTT; CDR3: CSVSAGGTEAFF; size: NA; J: TRBJ1-1; V: TRBV29-1; D: NA
DNA: TGTGCCAGCAATGAACCCGGAGGGCGTAACACTGAAGCTTTCTTT; CDR3: CASNEPGGRNTEAFF; size: NA; J: TRBJ1-1; V: TRBV28; D: NA
DNA: TGTGCCAGCAGCTCACAGGGGGCCTATGGCTACACCTTC; CDR3: CASSSQGAYGYTF; size: many; J: TRBJ1-2; V: TRBV11-2; D: TRBD1
DNA: TGTGCCAGCACCGGACAGGGGTACCCAGCTAATGAAAAACTGTTTTTT; CDR3: CASTGQGYPANEKLFF; size: NA; J: TRBJ1-4; V: TRBV28; D: TRBD1
DNA: TGTGCCAGCTCGCAAACACAGGGCAACTATGGCTACACCTTC; CDR3: CASSQTQGNYGYTF; size: NA; J: TRBJ1-2; V: TRBV18; D: NA
DNA: TGTGCCAGCAGCTTGGTTAGCTCCTACAATGAGCAGTTCTTC; CDR3: CASSLVSSYNEQFF; size: NA; J: TRBJ2-1; V: TRBV5-4; D: NA
DNA: TGCGCCAGCAGCTTTAGCGGGAGGTATTACGAGCAGTACTTC; CDR3: CASSFSGRYYEQYF; size: once; J: TRBJ2-7; V: TRBV5-1; D: TRBD2
DNA: TGTGCCAGCAGATCCCAGGGATACACCGGGGAGCTGTTTTTT; CDR3: CASRSQGYTGELFF; size: NA; J: TRBJ2-2; V: TRBV7-2; D: NA
DNA: TGTGCCAGTAGTATAGCCGTGGACAGGGGCGGCACCGGGGAGCTGTTTTTT; CDR3: CASSIAVDRGGTGELFF; size: NA; J: TRBJ2-2; V: TRBV19; D: TRBD1
DNA: TGCGCCAGCAGCCAAGGACGGGGGCGCGATGAAAAACTGTTTTTT; CDR3: CASSQGRGRDEKLFF; size: NA; J: TRBJ1-4; V: TRBV4-1; D: NA
DNA: TGTGCCAGTGGCCGTGCGGGAGAACTCTACGAGCAGTACTTC; CDR3: CASGRAGELYEQYF; size: NA; J: TRBJ2-7; V: TRBV19; D: TRBD2
DNA: TGTGCCAGCAGCTTACCACACGAAGGCACGCAGTATTTT; CDR3: CASSLPHEGTQYF; size: NA; J: TRBJ2-3; V: TRBV7-2; D: NA
DNA: TGTGCCAGCAGCAAGGTGGGGGGGAACAACTATGGCTACACCTTC; CDR3: CASSKVGGNNYGYTF; size: NA; J: TRBJ1-2; V: TRBV6-5; D: NA
DNA: TGTGCCAGCAGCCGCCAGGGGGGGAATGAGCAGTTCTTC; CDR3: CASSRQGGNEQFF; size: many; J: TRBJ2-1; V: TRBV7-3; D: NA
DNA: TGTGCCAGCAGCCGCCCAGAGACTAACACCATATATTTT; CDR3: CASSRPETNTIYF; size: many; J: TRBJ1-3; V: TRBV5-4; D: NA